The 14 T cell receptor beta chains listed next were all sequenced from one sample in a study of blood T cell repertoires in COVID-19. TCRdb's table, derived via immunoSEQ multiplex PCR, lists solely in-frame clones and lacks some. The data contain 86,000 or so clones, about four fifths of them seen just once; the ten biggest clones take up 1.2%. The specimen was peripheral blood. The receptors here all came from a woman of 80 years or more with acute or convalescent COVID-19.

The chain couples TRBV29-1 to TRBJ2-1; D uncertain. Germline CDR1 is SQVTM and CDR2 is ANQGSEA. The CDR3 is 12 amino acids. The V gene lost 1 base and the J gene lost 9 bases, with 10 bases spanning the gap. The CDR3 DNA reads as TGCAGCGTTGAAGGGCTGGCTCTTGAGCAGTTCTTC. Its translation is CSVEGLALEQFF.

CDR3 nucleotides: TGTGCCAGCAGTCTAAATGAAAAACTGTTTTTT. Amino acid sequence: CASSLNEKLFF. V is TRBV6-5 and J is TRBJ1-4; no clear D. The CDR3 runs to 11 residues. Germline CDR1 and CDR2: MNHEY and SVGAGI. The V end was cut by 5 bases, the J end by 5 bases, with 3 bases between.

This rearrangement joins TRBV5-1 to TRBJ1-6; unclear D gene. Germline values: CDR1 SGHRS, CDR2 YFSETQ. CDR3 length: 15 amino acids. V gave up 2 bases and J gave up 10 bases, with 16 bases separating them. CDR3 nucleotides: TGCGCCAGCAGCTTAGGACCGGGAGGAGAGTCACCCCTCCACTTT. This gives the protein CASSLGPGGESPLHF. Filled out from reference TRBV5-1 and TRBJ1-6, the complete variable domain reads KAGVTQTPRYLIKTRGQQVTLSCSPISGHRSVSWYQQTPGQGLQFLFEYFSETQRNKGNFPGRFSGRQFSNSRSEMNVSTLELGDSALYLCASSLGPGGESPLHFGNGTRLTVT.

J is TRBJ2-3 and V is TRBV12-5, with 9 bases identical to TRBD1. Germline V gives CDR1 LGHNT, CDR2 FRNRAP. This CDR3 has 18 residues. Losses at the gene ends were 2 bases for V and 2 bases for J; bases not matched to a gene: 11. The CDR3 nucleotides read TGTGCTAGTGGTTTGCGCTCCTGGGACAGGGAACACACAGATACGCAGTATTTT. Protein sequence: CASGLRSWDREHTDTQYF.

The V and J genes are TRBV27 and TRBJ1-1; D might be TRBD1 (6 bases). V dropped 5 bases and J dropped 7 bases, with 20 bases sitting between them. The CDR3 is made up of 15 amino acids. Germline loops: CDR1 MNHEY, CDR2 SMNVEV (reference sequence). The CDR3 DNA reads TGTGCCAGCAGTCCCGGGGGGGGCCGGGGGCGTGAAGCTTTCTTT. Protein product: CASSPGGGRGREAFF.

The CDR3 protein is CASSYGGEATNEKLFF. In DNA, the CDR3 is TGTGCCAGCAGTTACGGGGGGGAAGCAACTAATGAAAAACTGTTTTTT. The chain has TRBV6-6 and TRBJ1-4, with D maybe TRBD1 (5 bases). The germline CDR1 and CDR2 sequences are MNHNY and SVGAGI (reference sequence). Trimming pared 2 bases from V and 0 bases from J, leaving 10 bases between. The CDR3 extends over 16 amino acids.

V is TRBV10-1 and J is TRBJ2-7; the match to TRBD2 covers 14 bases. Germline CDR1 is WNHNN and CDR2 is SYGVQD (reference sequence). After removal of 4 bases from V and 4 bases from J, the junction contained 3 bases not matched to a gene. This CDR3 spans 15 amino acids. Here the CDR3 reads CASSAGTSGGYEQYF. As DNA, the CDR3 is TGCGCCAGCAGTGCGGGGACTAGCGGGGGATACGAGCAGTACTTC.

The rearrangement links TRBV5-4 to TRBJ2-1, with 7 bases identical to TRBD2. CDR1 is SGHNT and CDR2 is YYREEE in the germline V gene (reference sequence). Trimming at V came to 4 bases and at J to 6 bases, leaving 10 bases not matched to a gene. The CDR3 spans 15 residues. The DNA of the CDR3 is TGTGCCAGCAGCGCGGGGGAACTAGCGTTCAATGAGCAGTTCTTC. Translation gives CASSAGELAFNEQFF.

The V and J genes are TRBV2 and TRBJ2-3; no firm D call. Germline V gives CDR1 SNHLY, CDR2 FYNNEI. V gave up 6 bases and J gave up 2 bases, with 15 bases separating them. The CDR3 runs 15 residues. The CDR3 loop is CASSPTVRNTDTQYF. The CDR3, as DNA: TGTGCCAGCAGCCCTACCGTCCGAAACACAGATACGCAGTATTTT.

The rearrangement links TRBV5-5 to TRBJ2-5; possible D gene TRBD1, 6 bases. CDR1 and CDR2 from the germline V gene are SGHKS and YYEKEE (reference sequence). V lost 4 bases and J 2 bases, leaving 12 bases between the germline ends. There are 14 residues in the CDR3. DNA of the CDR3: TGTGCCAGCAGCAGACAGGCCCTACAAGAGACCCAGTACTTC. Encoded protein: CASSRQALQETQYF.

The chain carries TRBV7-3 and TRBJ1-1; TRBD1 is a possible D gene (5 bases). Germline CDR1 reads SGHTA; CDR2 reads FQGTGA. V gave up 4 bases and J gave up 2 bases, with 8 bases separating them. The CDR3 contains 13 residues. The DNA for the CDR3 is TGTGCCAGCAGCTCAGGGTTCAACACTGAAGCTTTCTTT. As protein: CASSSGFNTEAFF.

The DNA for the CDR3 is TGTGCCAGCAGGATACAGGGAACCTACGAGCAGTACTTC. This gives the protein CASRIQGTYEQYF. This chain joins TRBV12-3 or TRBV12-4 and TRBJ2-7, with D possibly matching TRBD1 (6 bases). Trimming pared 6 bases from V and 2 bases from J, leaving 11 bases between. The CDR3 is 13 amino acids.

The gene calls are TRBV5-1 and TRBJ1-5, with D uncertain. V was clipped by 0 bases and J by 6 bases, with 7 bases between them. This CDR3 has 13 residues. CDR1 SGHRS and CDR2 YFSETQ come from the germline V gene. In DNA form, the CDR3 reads TGCGCCAGCAGCTTGGGGGCAGCTCAGCCCCAGCATTTT. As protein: CASSLGAAQPQHF.

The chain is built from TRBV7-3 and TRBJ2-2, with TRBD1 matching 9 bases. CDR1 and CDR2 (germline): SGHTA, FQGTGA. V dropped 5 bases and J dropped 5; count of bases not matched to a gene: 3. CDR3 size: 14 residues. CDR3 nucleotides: TGTGCCAGCAGCCCGGGGACAGGGACCGGGGAGCTGTTTTTT. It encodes CASSPGTGTGELFF.